This T cell receptor (beta chain) was sequenced for a study of identical twins. General study findings and limits: Zero-insertion analyses might be partly confounded by invariant T cells like MAIT and iNKT. Monozygotic twin pairs showed more out-of-frame TCR alpha sharing than models estimated.

For this clonotype: The antigen is undetermined.

Per germline, CDR1 MNHEY and CDR2 SVGAGI. J was trimmed by 8 bases and V by 2 bases; bases with no gene match: 5. The CDR3 is 15 residues long. TCRdb re-derived calls from the 5' RACE reads in MiXCR, one entry per CDR3 protein. The table has about 250,000 distinct CDR3 sequences, about 14% seen once. The chain links TRBV6-5 to TRBJ2-1, with 11 bases matching TRBD2. The TCR originated in a woman between 18 and 30 years old in good health. Sequencing was performed on memory (CD45RO+) T cells sorted from blood. DNA of the CDR3: TGTGCCAGCAGTTACGATAGCGGGGGGGCCTATGAGCAGTTCTTC. Translating gives CASSYDSGGAYEQFF.